This T cell receptor (beta chain) was profiled in a study of patients and donors after allogeneic stem cell transplantation (TCRdb year 2020). Trimming removed 3 bases from V and 5 bases from J, leaving 17 bases between the germline ends. The CDR3 covers 15 residues, taking in both the cysteine and the phenylalanine. Only the CDR3 portion is preserved as DNA: 45 bases, with reading frame beginning at the first base. Via the germline V gene, CDR1 is SGHDT and CDR2 YYEEEE. Libraries came from RT-PCR. The data were produced on a NextSeq 550. The public sequencing data were trimmed at Q25 with fastp and processed into clonotypes with MiXCR by TCRdb, which kept only in-frame beta chains. Each CDR3 protein gets just one entry, which takes the most common genes and DNA from the rows behind it. Here the sample has tens of thousands of distinct CDR3 sequences; more than 20% occur a single time. The ten most abundant clones make up more than 20% of the sample.

About this clonotype: Which antigen it targets is not known. Base-call qualities are not available, and no considerably larger clone is one nucleotide away.

Here the chain combines TRBV5-6 and TRBJ1-2; the D gene cannot be named for sure. The receptor was derived from a human donor who was either an allogeneic HSCT recipient or a stem cell or donor lymphocyte infusion donor (not recorded which). It is not recorded whose cells these are; they may come from a transplant donor. Sequences were obtained from blood, either unsorted or a sorted T cell fraction (not recorded which). The CDR3 protein sequence reads: CASSWPNTVEYGYTF. The bases are TGTGCCAGCAGCTGGCCCAACACAGTGGAGTATGGCTACACCTTC.